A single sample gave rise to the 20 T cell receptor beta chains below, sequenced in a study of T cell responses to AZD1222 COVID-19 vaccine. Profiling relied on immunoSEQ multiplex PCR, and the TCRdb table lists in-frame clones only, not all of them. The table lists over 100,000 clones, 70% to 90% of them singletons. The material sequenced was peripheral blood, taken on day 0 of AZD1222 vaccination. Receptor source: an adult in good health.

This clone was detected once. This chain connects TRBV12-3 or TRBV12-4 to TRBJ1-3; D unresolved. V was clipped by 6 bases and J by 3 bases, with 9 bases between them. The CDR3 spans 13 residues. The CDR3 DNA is TGTGCCAGCAGCCGTGGGCTTGGAAACACCATATATTTT. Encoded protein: CASSRGLGNTIYF.

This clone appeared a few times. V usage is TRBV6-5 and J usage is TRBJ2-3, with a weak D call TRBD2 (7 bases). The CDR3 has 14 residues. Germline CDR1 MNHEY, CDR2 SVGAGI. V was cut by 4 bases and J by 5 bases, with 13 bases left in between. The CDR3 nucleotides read TGTGCCAGCAGTTCCCGGGGGGCACAAGATACGCAGTATTTT. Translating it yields CASSSRGAQDTQYF.

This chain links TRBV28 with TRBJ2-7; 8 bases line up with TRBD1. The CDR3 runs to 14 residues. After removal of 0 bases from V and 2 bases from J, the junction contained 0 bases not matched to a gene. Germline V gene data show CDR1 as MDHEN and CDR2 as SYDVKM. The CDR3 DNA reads TGTGCCAGCAGTTTATGGGACAGGGCCTACGAGCAGTACTTC. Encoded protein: CASSLWDRAYEQYF.

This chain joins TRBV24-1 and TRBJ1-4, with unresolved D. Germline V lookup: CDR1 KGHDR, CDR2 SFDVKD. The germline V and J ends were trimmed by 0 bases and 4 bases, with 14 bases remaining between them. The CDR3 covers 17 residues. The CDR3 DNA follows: TGTGCCACCAGTGATTTGGAGGCAGCCAAGTATAATGAAAAACTGTTTTTT. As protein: CATSDLEAAKYNEKLFF.

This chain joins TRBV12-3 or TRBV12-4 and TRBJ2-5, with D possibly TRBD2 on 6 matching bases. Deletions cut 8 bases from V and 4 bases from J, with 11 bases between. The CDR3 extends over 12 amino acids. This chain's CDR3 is CASLLGGETQYF. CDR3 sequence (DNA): TGTGCCAGCTTATTGGGGGGAGAGACCCAGTACTTC.

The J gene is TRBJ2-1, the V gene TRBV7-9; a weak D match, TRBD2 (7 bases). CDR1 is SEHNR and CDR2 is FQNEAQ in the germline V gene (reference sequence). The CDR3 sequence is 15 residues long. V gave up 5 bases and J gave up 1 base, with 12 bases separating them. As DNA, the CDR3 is TGTGCCAGCAGCGCCGCGGGGGCATCCTACAATGAGCAGTTCTTC. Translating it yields CASSAAGASYNEQFF.

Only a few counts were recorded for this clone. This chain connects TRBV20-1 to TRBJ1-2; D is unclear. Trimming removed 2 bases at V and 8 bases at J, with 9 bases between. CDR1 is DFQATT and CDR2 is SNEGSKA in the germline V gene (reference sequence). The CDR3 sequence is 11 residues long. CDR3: CSARNGPGYTF. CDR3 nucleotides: TGCAGTGCTAGAAATGGGCCCGGCTACACCTTC.

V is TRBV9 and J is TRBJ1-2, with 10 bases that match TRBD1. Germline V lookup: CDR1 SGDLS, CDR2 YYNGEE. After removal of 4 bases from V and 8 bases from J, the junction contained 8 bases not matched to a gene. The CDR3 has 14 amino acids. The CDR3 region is CASSPDRGLGGYTF. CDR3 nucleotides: TGTGCCAGCAGCCCCGACAGGGGGCTGGGGGGCTACACCTTC. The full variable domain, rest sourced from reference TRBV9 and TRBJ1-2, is DSGVTQTPKHLITATGQRVTLRCSPRSGDLSVYWYQQSLDQGLQFLIQYYNGEERAKGNILERFSAQQFPDLHSELNLSSLELGDSALYFCASSPDRGLGGYTFGSGTRLTVV.

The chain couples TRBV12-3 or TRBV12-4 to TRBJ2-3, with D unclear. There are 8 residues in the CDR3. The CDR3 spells CATDTQYF. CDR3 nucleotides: TGTGCGACAGATACGCAGTATTTT.

The DNA of the CDR3 is TGTGCCAGCAGCCCCGAGGGGCTTTATAATTCACCCCTCCACTTT. Its protein product is CASSPEGLYNSPLHF. The chain carries TRBV7-2 and TRBJ1-6; TRBD1 is a possible D gene (5 bases). Trimming stripped 5 bases from V and 4 bases from J, with 12 bases between. This CDR3 has 15 amino acids. From germline, CDR1 is SGHTA and CDR2 FQGNSA. The full variable domain, rest sourced from reference TRBV7-2 and TRBJ1-6, is GAGVSQSPSNKVTEKGKDVELRCDPISGHTALYWYRQSLGQGLEFLIYFQGNSAPDKSGLPSDRFSAERTGGSVSTLTIQRTQQEDSAVYLCASSPEGLYNSPLHFGNGTRLTVT.

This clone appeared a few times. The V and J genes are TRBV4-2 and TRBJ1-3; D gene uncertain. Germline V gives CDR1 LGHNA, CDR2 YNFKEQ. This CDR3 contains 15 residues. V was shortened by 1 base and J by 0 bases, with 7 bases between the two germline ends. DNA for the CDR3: TGTGCCAGCAGCCAAGTGGTTGGCTCTGGAAACACCATATATTTT. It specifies CASSQVVGSGNTIYF.

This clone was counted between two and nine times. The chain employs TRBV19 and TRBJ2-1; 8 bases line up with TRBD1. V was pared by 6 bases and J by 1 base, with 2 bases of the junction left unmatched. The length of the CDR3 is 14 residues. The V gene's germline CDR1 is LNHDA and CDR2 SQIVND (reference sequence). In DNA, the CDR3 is TGTGCCAGTAGCGACAGGGGATCCTACAATGAGCAGTTCTTC. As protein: CASSDRGSYNEQFF.

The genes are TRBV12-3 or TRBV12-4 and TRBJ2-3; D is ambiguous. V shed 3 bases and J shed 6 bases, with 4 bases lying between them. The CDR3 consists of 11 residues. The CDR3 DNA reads TGTGCCAGCAGTTTGGAGGATACGCAGTATTTT. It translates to CASSLEDTQYF.

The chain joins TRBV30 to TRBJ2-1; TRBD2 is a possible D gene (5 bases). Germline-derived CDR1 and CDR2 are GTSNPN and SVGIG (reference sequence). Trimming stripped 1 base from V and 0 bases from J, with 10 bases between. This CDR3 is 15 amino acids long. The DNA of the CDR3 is TGTGCCTGGAGTGGGAACCGGGGCTCCTACAATGAGCAGTTCTTC. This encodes CAWSGNRGSYNEQFF.

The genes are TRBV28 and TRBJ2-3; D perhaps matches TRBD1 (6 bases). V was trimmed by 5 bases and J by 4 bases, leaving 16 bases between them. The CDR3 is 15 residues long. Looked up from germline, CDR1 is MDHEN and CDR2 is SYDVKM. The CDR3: CASSPGTSKADTQYF. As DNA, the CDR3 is TGTGCCAGCAGTCCAGGGACATCCAAGGCAGATACGCAGTATTTT.

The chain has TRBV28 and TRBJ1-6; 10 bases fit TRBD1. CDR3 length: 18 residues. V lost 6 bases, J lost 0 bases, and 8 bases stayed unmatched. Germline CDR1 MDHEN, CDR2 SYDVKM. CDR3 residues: CASSLTGGASSYNSPLHF. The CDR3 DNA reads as TGTGCCAGCAGCCTGACAGGGGGCGCGAGCTCCTATAATTCACCCCTCCACTTT.

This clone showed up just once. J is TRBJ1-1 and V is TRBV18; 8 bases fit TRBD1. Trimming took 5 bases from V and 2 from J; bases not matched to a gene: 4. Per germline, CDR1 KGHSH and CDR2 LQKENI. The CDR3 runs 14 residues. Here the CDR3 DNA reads TGTGCCAGCTCAAGCGGACAGGGCAACACTGAAGCTTTCTTT. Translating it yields CASSSGQGNTEAFF.

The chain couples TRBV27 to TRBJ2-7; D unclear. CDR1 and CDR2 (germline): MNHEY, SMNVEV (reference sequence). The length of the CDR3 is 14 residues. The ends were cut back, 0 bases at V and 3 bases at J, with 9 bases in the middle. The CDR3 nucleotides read TGTGCCAGCAGTTTATCGAAGGTGTTCTACGAGCAGTACTTC. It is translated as CASSLSKVFYEQYF.

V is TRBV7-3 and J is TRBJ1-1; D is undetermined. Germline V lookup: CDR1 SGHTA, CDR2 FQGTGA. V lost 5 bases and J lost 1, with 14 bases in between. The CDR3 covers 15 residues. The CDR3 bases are TGTGCCAGCAGCCCCCAGGTCCAACCGAACACTGAAGCTTTCTTT. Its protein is CASSPQVQPNTEAFF.

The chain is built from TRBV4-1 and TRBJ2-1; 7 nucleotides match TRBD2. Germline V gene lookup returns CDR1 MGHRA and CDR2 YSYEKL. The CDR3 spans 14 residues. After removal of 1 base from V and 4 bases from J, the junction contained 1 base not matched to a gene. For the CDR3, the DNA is TGCGCCAGCAGCCAAGCCGGGGGGTACAATGAGCAGTTCTTC. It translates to CASSQAGGYNEQFF.